Detailed here is one T cell receptor (beta chain). Trimming removed 5 bases at V and 8 bases at J, with 13 bases between. This CDR3 region has 13 residues. The data belong to a study of blood T cell repertoires in COVID-19. Study as a whole: In each case, the material was cDNA or gDNA derived from T cells, B-cell-depleted T cells, or PBMCs.

As originally analysed: Estimated nucleated cell counts came from reference gene primer amplification. The protocol was immunoSEQ multiplex PCR, while the TCRdb copy is restricted to in-frame clones and leaves out a portion. D and trimming were read from the DNA, whereas the V and J calls and clone size are those reported in that table. The sample carries approximately 230,000 clones, approximately 90% recorded once. Clinical history as reported by participants underpinned cohort assignment. Donors of Cohort 3 who recovered were those that had two negative PCRs, clearance, or symptom resolution. This chain uses TRBV12-3 or TRBV12-4 with TRBJ2-1; D is perhaps TRBD2 (6 bases). The specimen was PBMCs or T cells enriched from blood (not recorded which). The sequence derives from a woman in her 30s who had recovered from COVID-19. CDR3 nucleotide sequence: TGTGCCAGCAGTGCCACCTCTAGCGATGAGCAGTTCTTC. Its translation: CASSATSSDEQFF.